This T cell receptor (beta chain) was observed in a study of CD8 T cells in Susac syndrome. RNA totalling about 0.5 to 1 ug underwent reverse transcription with random hexamers. TCRdb fed the immunoSEQ multiplex PCR reads into MiXCR, producing one record per CDR3 protein. The sample includes roughly 140,000 distinct CDR3 sequences, around 96% of them seen just once. The CDR3 extends over 14 amino acids. CDR1 and CDR2 from the germline V gene are SGDLS and YYNGEE. Trimming pared 3 bases from V and 2 bases from J, leaving 12 bases between. The gene calls are TRBV9 and TRBJ2-7, with TRBD1 as a possible D gene (6 bases). This TCR derives from a human donor with multiple sclerosis. The specimen was CD8+ T cells from PBMCs. This CDR3 reads CASSGRQAPYEQYF. For the CDR3, the DNA is TGTGCCAGCAGCGGACGACAGGCACCCTACGAGCAGTACTTC.